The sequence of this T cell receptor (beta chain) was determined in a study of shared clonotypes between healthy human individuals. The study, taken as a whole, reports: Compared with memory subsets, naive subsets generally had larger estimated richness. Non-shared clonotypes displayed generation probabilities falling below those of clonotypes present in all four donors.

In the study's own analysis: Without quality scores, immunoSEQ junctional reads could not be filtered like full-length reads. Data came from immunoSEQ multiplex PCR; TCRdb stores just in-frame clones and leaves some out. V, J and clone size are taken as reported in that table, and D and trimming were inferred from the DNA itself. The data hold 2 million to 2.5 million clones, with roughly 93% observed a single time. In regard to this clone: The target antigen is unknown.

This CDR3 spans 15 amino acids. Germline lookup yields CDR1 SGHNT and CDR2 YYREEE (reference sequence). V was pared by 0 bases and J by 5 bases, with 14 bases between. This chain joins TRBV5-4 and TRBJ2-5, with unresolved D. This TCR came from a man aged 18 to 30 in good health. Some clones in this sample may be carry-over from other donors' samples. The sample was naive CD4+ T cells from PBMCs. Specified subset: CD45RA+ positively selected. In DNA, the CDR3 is TGTGCCAGCAGCTTGGGGGGTGGCTTTAGTGAGACCCAGTACTTC. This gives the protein CASSLGGGFSETQYF.